This is a list of T cell receptor beta chains from one sample in a study of blood T cell repertoires in COVID-19. Using immunoSEQ multiplex PCR, the repertoire was profiled, and TCRdb retains in-frame clones only, with some absent. The data show about 280,000 clones, roughly 80% seen once. The sequencing input was PBMCs or T cells enriched from blood (not recorded which). The receptor set was obtained from a man aged 35 to 55 who had been exposed to COVID-19. The CDR3 runs from the conserved cysteine through the conserved F or W. The order of the fields is V gene, clone size, D gene, J gene, CDR3 protein, CDR3 DNA. D genes are given only for firm matches. Expanded clones are given a class, and other clones once, few, many or no size at all.

v_call: TRBV5-1
clone_size: NA
d_call: NA
j_call: TRBJ2-3
cdr3_aa: CASSSERGTDTQYF
cdr3_nt: TGCGCCAGCAGCTCGGAACGGGGCACAGATACGCAGTATTTT

v_call: TRBV14
clone_size: NA
d_call: TRBD1
j_call: TRBJ1-2
cdr3_aa: CASSRQTGSGYTF
cdr3_nt: TGTGCCAGCAGCCGCCAGACAGGGAGCGGCTACACCTTC

v_call: TRBV19
clone_size: few
d_call: NA
j_call: TRBJ1-4
cdr3_aa: CASRARGGRGEKLFF
cdr3_nt: TGTGCCAGTAGGGCCCGGGGTGGCAGGGGTGAAAAACTGTTTTTT

v_call: TRBV6-6
clone_size: NA
d_call: TRBD2
j_call: TRBJ2-3
cdr3_aa: CASTGLASTDTQYF
cdr3_nt: TGTGCCAGCACGGGACTAGCGTCGACAGATACGCAGTATTTT

v_call: TRBV24-1
clone_size: NA
d_call: NA
j_call: TRBJ2-1
cdr3_aa: CATSDPRDWANEQFF
cdr3_nt: TGTGCCACCAGTGACCCAAGGGACTGGGCCAATGAGCAGTTCTTC

v_call: TRBV15
clone_size: once
d_call: NA
j_call: TRBJ2-5
cdr3_aa: CATSREGVVGQETQYF
cdr3_nt: TGTGCCACCAGCAGAGAGGGAGTCGTAGGCCAAGAGACCCAGTACTTC

v_call: TRBV11-2
clone_size: NA
d_call: TRBD2
j_call: TRBJ2-2
cdr3_aa: CASSFVAGPGELFF
cdr3_nt: TGTGCCAGCAGCTTCGTAGCGGGACCCGGGGAGCTGTTTTTT

v_call: TRBV19
clone_size: NA
d_call: TRBD1
j_call: TRBJ1-5
cdr3_aa: CASRAGQGLGGNQPQHF
cdr3_nt: TGTGCCAGTAGGGCGGGACAGGGTTTGGGTGGCAATCAGCCCCAGCATTTT

v_call: TRBV6-1
clone_size: NA
d_call: NA
j_call: TRBJ2-3
cdr3_aa: CASSDGAGMTDTQYF
cdr3_nt: TGTGCCAGCAGTGATGGGGCAGGTATGACAGATACGCAGTATTTT

v_call: TRBV11-1
clone_size: NA
d_call: NA
j_call: TRBJ2-1
cdr3_aa: CASSLDQGSEQFF
cdr3_nt: TGTGCCAGCAGCCTAGATCAGGGGAGTGAGCAGTTCTTC

v_call: TRBV15
clone_size: NA
d_call: TRBD1
j_call: TRBJ1-5
cdr3_aa: CATSSQTGRNQPQHF
cdr3_nt: TGTGCCACCAGCAGCCAGACAGGGAGAAATCAGCCCCAGCATTTT

v_call: TRBV2
clone_size: NA
d_call: TRBD2
j_call: TRBJ2-7
cdr3_aa: CARGTSYEQYF
cdr3_nt: TGTGCCAGGGGGACTAGTTACGAGCAGTACTTC

v_call: TRBV5-4
clone_size: NA
d_call: NA
j_call: TRBJ1-4
cdr3_aa: CASSLGAGVLFF
cdr3_nt: TGTGCCAGCAGCTTGGGCGCAGGGGTACTGTTTTTT

v_call: TRBV18
clone_size: NA
d_call: NA
j_call: TRBJ2-5
cdr3_aa: CASSPPQTKETQYF
cdr3_nt: TGTGCCAGCTCACCACCCCAGACAAAAGAGACCCAGTACTTC

v_call: TRBV20-1
clone_size: NA
d_call: TRBD1
j_call: TRBJ2-3
cdr3_aa: CSASGQGHKDTQYF
cdr3_nt: TGCAGTGCCAGTGGACAGGGTCATAAAGATACGCAGTATTTT

v_call: TRBV6-5
clone_size: NA
d_call: TRBD1
j_call: TRBJ2-3
cdr3_aa: CAFRQGVNTDTQYF
cdr3_nt: TGTGCCTTCCGACAGGGGGTAAACACAGATACGCAGTATTTT

v_call: TRBV25-1
clone_size: few
d_call: TRBD1
j_call: TRBJ2-3
cdr3_aa: CASSPTGQGRGDTQYF
cdr3_nt: TGTGCCAGCAGTCCAACTGGACAGGGTCGGGGAGATACGCAGTATTTT

v_call: TRBV27
clone_size: NA
d_call: NA
j_call: TRBJ2-2
cdr3_aa: CASNLRGTGELFF
cdr3_nt: TGTGCCAGCAACCTTAGGGGGACCGGGGAGCTGTTTTTT

v_call: TRBV27
clone_size: NA
d_call: NA
j_call: TRBJ2-6
cdr3_aa: CASSPSSSGANVLTF
cdr3_nt: TGTGCCAGCAGTCCTTCTAGCTCTGGGGCCAACGTCCTGACTTTC

v_call: TRBV7-7
clone_size: few
d_call: NA
j_call: TRBJ2-3
cdr3_aa: CASSLGRTGLTDTQYF
cdr3_nt: TGTGCTAGCAGCTTAGGTCGGACTGGCCTCACAGATACGCAGTATTTT

v_call: TRBV11-1
clone_size: many
d_call: TRBD1
j_call: TRBJ2-7
cdr3_aa: CASSFAGGVYEQYF
cdr3_nt: TGTGCCAGCAGCTTTGCAGGGGGTGTCTACGAGCAGTACTTC

v_call: TRBV21-1
clone_size: once
d_call: NA
j_call: TRBJ1-2
cdr3_aa: CASIEPPRGGYGYTF
cdr3_nt: TGTGCCAGCATCGAACCCCCCCGGGGAGGATATGGCTACACCTTC

v_call: TRBV5-1
clone_size: NA
d_call: NA
j_call: TRBJ1-2
cdr3_aa: CASSLGALGGYTF
cdr3_nt: TGCGCCAGCAGCTTGGGAGCGTTGGGTGGCTACACCTTC

v_call: TRBV23-1
clone_size: NA
d_call: NA
j_call: TRBJ2-3
cdr3_aa: CASSAGAYRTDTQYF
cdr3_nt: TGCGCCAGCAGTGCGGGGGCGTACAGGACAGATACGCAGTATTTT

v_call: TRBV27
clone_size: many
d_call: NA
j_call: TRBJ2-7
cdr3_aa: CASGYSYEQYF
cdr3_nt: TGTGCCAGCGGTTATTCTTACGAGCAGTACTTC

v_call: TRBV2
clone_size: NA
d_call: NA
j_call: TRBJ2-1
cdr3_aa: CASTSGGLSYNEQFF
cdr3_nt: TGTGCCAGCACCTCCGGGGGACTGTCCTACAATGAGCAGTTCTTC